The 25 T cell receptor beta chains in this list originate from one sample, sequenced in a study of T cell responses to AZD1222 COVID-19 vaccine. Data came from immunoSEQ multiplex PCR; TCRdb stores just in-frame clones and leaves some out. The data hold more than 70,000 clones, with 90% observed a single time. This specimen consisted of peripheral blood, obtained 28 days after the second AZD1222 dose. The receptors derive from an adult who received the AZD1222 COVID-19 vaccine.

The chain has TRBV30 and TRBJ1-6; TRBD1 agrees at 9 bases. The length of the CDR3 is 14 residues. Looked up from germline, CDR1 is GTSNPN and CDR2 is SVGIG (reference sequence). V trimming: 0 bases; J trimming: 13 bases; junction bases outside the gene matches: 7. The CDR3: CAWSVLQGAPPLHF. The DNA of the CDR3 is TGTGCCTGGAGTGTGCTACAGGGGGCGCCTCCCCTCCACTTT.

The chain employs TRBV10-3 and TRBJ1-2, with a weak D call TRBD1 (6 bases). CDR3 length equals 14 residues. V lost 3 bases and J lost 6, with 14 bases in between. Germline-derived CDR1 and CDR2 are ENHRY and SYGVKD. CDR3 amino acids: CAISDRTGFDGYTF. The CDR3 DNA is TGTGCCATCAGTGACCGCACAGGGTTCGATGGCTACACCTTC.

This chain uses TRBV18 with TRBJ2-1, with D possibly TRBD2 on 5 matching bases. This CDR3 has 11 residues. CDR1 KGHSH and CDR2 LQKENI come from the germline V gene. The germline V and J ends were trimmed by 2 bases and 15 bases, with 11 bases remaining between them. The CDR3 DNA sequence: TGTGCCAGCTCACCAGGCGGGTACACGTTCTTC. Protein product: CASSPGGYTFF.

The chain joins TRBV30 to TRBJ1-1; unclear D gene. The CDR3 runs 15 residues. Germline lookup yields CDR1 GTSNPN and CDR2 SVGIG (reference sequence). Trimming cost V 2 bases and J 0 bases, with 13 bases left between them. The CDR3, as DNA: TGTGCCTGGAGTTCGGCGGAATCCATGAACACTGAAGCTTTCTTT. Translating gives CAWSSAESMNTEAFF.

The chain carries TRBV11-2 and TRBJ2-3, with TRBD1 identical over 8 bases. Looked up from germline, CDR1 is SGHAT and CDR2 is FQNNGV. J gave up 4 bases and V 6 bases, and 3 bases lay outside the gene matches. This CDR3 is built from 13 residues. CDR3 amino acids: CASRGQGSDTQYF. The CDR3 DNA reads as TGTGCCAGCAGAGGACAGGGTTCAGATACGCAGTATTTT.

The chain carries TRBV5-1 and TRBJ1-2; D might be TRBD1 (6 bases). CDR1 and CDR2 (germline): SGHRS, YFSETQ. The CDR3 runs 17 residues. The ends were cut back, 0 bases at V and 6 bases at J, with 21 bases in the middle. The CDR3 protein is CASSLVSPGQGHDGYTF. CDR3 coding DNA: TGCGCCAGCAGCTTGGTGTCCCCGGGTCAGGGGCATGATGGCTACACCTTC. The variable domain in full, completed from reference TRBV5-1 and TRBJ1-2, reads KAGVTQTPRYLIKTRGQQVTLSCSPISGHRSVSWYQQTPGQGLQFLFEYFSETQRNKGNFPGRFSGRQFSNSRSEMNVSTLELGDSALYLCASSLVSPGQGHDGYTFGSGTRLTVV.

The CDR3 sequence: CASSVPGQTGNTEAFF. The DNA for the CDR3 is TGTGCCAGCAGCGTGCCCGGACAGACGGGGAACACTGAAGCTTTCTTT. V is TRBV5-4 and J is TRBJ1-1; the D gene is possibly TRBD1 (6 bases). Trimming shortened V by 4 bases and J by 1 base, and 17 bases separated the two germline ends. The CDR3 has 16 amino acids. Germline loops: CDR1 SGHNT, CDR2 YYREEE (reference sequence).

J is TRBJ2-1 and V is TRBV29-1; D unclear. V lost 3 bases and J lost 6, with 9 bases in between. Germline CDR1 SQVTM, CDR2 ANQGSEA. This CDR3 region has 12 residues. The CDR3 DNA follows: TGCAGCGTTGATGGGAATAGCAATGAGCAGTTCTTC. As protein: CSVDGNSNEQFF.

V gene TRBV5-1 combines with J gene TRBJ2-2, with D perhaps matching TRBD1 (6 bases). Trimming removed 1 base at V and 2 bases at J, with 9 bases between. Germline loops: CDR1 SGHRS, CDR2 YFSETQ. The CDR3 sequence is 15 residues long. The CDR3 region is CASSLTGPNTGELFF. DNA of the CDR3: TGCGCCAGCAGCTTGACAGGGCCCAACACCGGGGAGCTGTTTTTT.

The CDR3, as DNA: TGTGCCAGCAGTTCGCAGGGAAACACCATATATTTT. Translated: CASSSQGNTIYF. This rearrangement joins TRBV12-3 or TRBV12-4 to TRBJ1-3; D not resolved. Trimming pared 4 bases from V and 4 bases from J, leaving 5 bases between. The CDR3 length is 12 residues.

V and J are TRBV6-5 and TRBJ2-1; TRBD1 aligns across 7 bases. The CDR3 runs 12 residues. CDR1 MNHEY and CDR2 SVGAGI come from the germline V gene. With 6 bases clipped from V and 8 bases from J, the junction kept 4 bases outside the gene matches. The CDR3 sequence: CASSDTGDEQFF. CDR3 nucleotide sequence: TGTGCCAGCAGCGACACAGGGGATGAGCAGTTCTTC.

The chain is built from TRBV19 and TRBJ1-3, with D possibly being TRBD1 (5 bases). Per the germline V gene, CDR1 is LNHDA and CDR2 is SQIVND (reference sequence). V lost 7 bases and J 2 bases, leaving 9 bases between the germline ends. This CDR3 region has 13 residues. The CDR3 loop is CASTDSPGNTIYF. The CDR3, as DNA: TGTGCCAGTACCGACAGTCCTGGAAACACCATATATTTT.

The chain combines TRBV10-2 with TRBJ1-1; 8 nucleotides agree with TRBD1. This CDR3 contains 13 residues. Losses at the gene ends were 6 bases for V and 10 bases for J; bases not matched to a gene: 10. Germline loops: CDR1 WSHSY, CDR2 SAAADI. The CDR3 DNA reads TGCGCCAGCAGGAACAGGGGGATCGATGCAGCTTTCTTT. This gives the protein CASRNRGIDAAFF.

The chain links TRBV30 to TRBJ2-2; maybe TRBD2 (7 bases). The CDR3 contains 15 residues. V shed 2 bases and J shed 5 bases, with 15 bases lying between them. Germline V gene data show CDR1 as GTSNPN and CDR2 as SVGIG (reference sequence). CDR3 in DNA: TGTGCCTGGAGTCCGGGTCGGGGGGCTACCGGGGAGCTGTTTTTT. It is translated as CAWSPGRGATGELFF.

The chain recombines TRBV7-9 with TRBJ1-6; D is perhaps TRBD1 (5 bases). Trimming left V 3 bases short and J 3 bases short, with 6 bases between. The CDR3 runs 14 residues. Germline CDR1 SEHNR, CDR2 FQNEAQ (reference sequence). CDR3 region: CASSLDNYNSPLHF. The CDR3 nucleotides read TGTGCCAGCAGCTTGGACAACTATAATTCACCCCTCCACTTT. The variable domain in full, completed from reference TRBV7-9 and TRBJ1-6, reads DTGVSQNPRHKITKRGQNVTFRCDPISEHNRLYWYRQTLGQGPEFLTYFQNEAQLEKSRLLSDRFSAERPKGSFSTLEIQRTEQGDSAMYLCASSLDNYNSPLHFGNGTRLTVT.

This chain connects TRBV9 to TRBJ1-3; 7 bases are shared with TRBD1. V lost 1 base, J lost 1 base, and 14 bases stayed unmatched. Germline assignment: CDR1 SGDLS and CDR2 YYNGEE. The CDR3 runs to 19 residues. DNA of the CDR3: TGTGCCAGCAGCGTATCCTCCTGGACAGGCCGTCGATCTGGAAACACCATATATTTT. It is translated as CASSVSSWTGRRSGNTIYF.

This chain uses TRBV9 with TRBJ2-1; 7 bases are a match to TRBD2. The junction had 6 bases not matched to a gene; V was cut back by 2 bases and J by 4 bases. The CDR3 spans 15 residues. The V gene's germline CDR1 is SGDLS and CDR2 YYNGEE. CDR3 coding DNA: TGTGCCAGCAGCGTCGAAGCGCGGGGGTACAATGAGCAGTTCTTC. Its translation is CASSVEARGYNEQFF.

This rearrangement joins TRBV11-2 to TRBJ2-1; D ambiguous. Germline values: CDR1 SGHAT, CDR2 FQNNGV. The CDR3 has 12 residues. V lost 5 bases and J lost 4, with 6 bases in between. DNA of the CDR3: TGTGCCAGCAGCCTCAATTACAATGAGCAGTTCTTC. This sequence encodes CASSLNYNEQFF. Full variable domain (outside the CDR3, taken from reference TRBV11-2 and TRBJ2-1): EAGVAQSPRYKIIEKRQSVAFWCNPISGHATLYWYQQILGQGPKLLIQFQNNGVVDDSQLPKDRFSAERLKGVDSTLKIQPAKLEDSAVYLCASSLNYNEQFFGPGTRLTVL.

This clone showed up just once. The chain links TRBV19 to TRBJ2-7; TRBD1 is a possible D gene (6 bases). Trimming stripped 5 bases from V and 2 bases from J, with 10 bases between. The CDR3 runs 13 residues. CDR1 and CDR2 from the germline V gene are LNHDA and SQIVND (reference sequence). The CDR3 DNA reads TGTGCCAGTAGTGTACAGGGAGCCTACGAGCAGTACTTC. Amino acid sequence: CASSVQGAYEQYF. Based on the CDR3 plus reference TRBV19 and TRBJ2-7, the full variable domain is DGGITQSPKYLFRKEGQNVTLSCEQNLNHDAMYWYRQDPGQGLRLIYYSQIVNDFQKGDIAEGYSVSREKKESFPLTVTSAQKNPTAFYLCASSVQGAYEQYFGPGTRLTVT.

This chain joins TRBV5-6 and TRBJ2-2; 8 bases map to TRBD2. The germline V gene has CDR1 SGHDT and CDR2 YYEEEE. V dropped 2 bases and J dropped 3; count of bases not matched to a gene: 6. The CDR3 runs to 16 residues. The CDR3, as DNA: TGTGCCAGCAGCTTCCTCCGGGGGGGGGACACCGGGGAGCTGTTTTTT. Translation gives CASSFLRGGDTGELFF.

The chain employs TRBV6-1 and TRBJ1-5; 8 nucleotides line up with TRBD1. In germline, CDR1 is MNHNS, CDR2 SASEGT. The CDR3 sequence is 14 residues long. V shed 2 bases and J 6 bases; nucleotides not matched to a gene: 3. The CDR3 bases are TGTGCCAGCAGTGAACGGCAGGGGGCTCAGCCCCAGCATTTT. Translation gives CASSERQGAQPQHF.

The chain is built from TRBV5-5 and TRBJ2-7; maybe TRBD2 (5 bases). The CDR3 totals 12 residues. V lost 4 bases to trimming and J lost 3 bases, with 8 bases between them. The germline V gene encodes CDR1 SGHKS and CDR2 YYEKEE (reference sequence). CDR3 protein: CASSRTSYEQYF. DNA of the CDR3: TGTGCCAGCAGCCGAACTAGCTACGAGCAGTACTTC.

This sequence joins TRBV7-3 and TRBJ1-1, with a tentative D call TRBD1 (6 bases). V was pared by 2 bases and J by 4 bases, with 11 bases between. Looked up from germline, CDR1 is SGHTA and CDR2 is FQGTGA. The CDR3 extends over 14 amino acids. CDR3 loop: CASSLGGLGTEAFF. CDR3 nucleotides: TGTGCCAGCAGCTTAGGGGGGCTTGGCACTGAAGCTTTCTTT. Supplemented by reference TRBV7-3 and TRBJ1-1, the full variable domain reads GAGVSQTPSNKVTEKGKYVELRCDPISGHTALYWYRQSLGQGPEFLIYFQGTGAADDSGLPNDRFFAVRPEGSVSTLKIQRTERGDSAVYLCASSLGGLGTEAFFGQGTRLTVV.

The chain employs TRBV9 and TRBJ1-1; 7 bases fit TRBD1. J gave up 6 bases and V 0 bases, and 5 bases lay outside the gene matches. Germline values: CDR1 SGDLS, CDR2 YYNGEE. The CDR3 is 14 residues long. The CDR3 protein is CASSVGQGGPEAFF. In DNA, the CDR3 is TGTGCCAGCAGCGTAGGGCAGGGGGGGCCTGAAGCTTTCTTT.

The chain combines TRBV24-1 with TRBJ2-2, with unresolved D. Germline V gives CDR1 KGHDR, CDR2 SFDVKD. This CDR3 is 15 amino acids long. The V end was cut by 3 bases, the J end by 0 bases, with 7 bases between. The CDR3 DNA reads as TGTGCCACCAGTGATCCATCAGCGAACACCGGGGAGCTGTTTTTT. Translation: CATSDPSANTGELFF.